The 30 T cell receptor beta chains given below trace back to one sample, sequenced in a study of blood T cell repertoires in COVID-19. The data were produced by immunoSEQ multiplex PCR, yet TCRdb's version contains in-frame clones alone and is incomplete. The sample lists 220,000 or so clones, approximately 80% occurring once. The sequencing sample was made of peripheral blood. These TCRs come from a man aged 30 to 39 with active or convalescent COVID-19.

The chain is built from TRBV28 and TRBJ1-4; tentatively, D is TRBD1 (5 bases). The germline V gene encodes CDR1 MDHEN and CDR2 SYDVKM. Trimming pared 6 bases from V and 8 bases from J, leaving 10 bases between. This CDR3 is 12 amino acids long. The CDR3 is CASRGGMEKLFF. CDR3 sequence (DNA): TGTGCCAGCAGGGGGGGGATGGAAAAACTGTTTTTT. The complete variable domain, with remaining parts taken from reference TRBV28 and TRBJ1-4, reads DVKVTQSSRYLVKRTGEKVFLECVQDMDHENMFWYRQDPGLGLRLIYFSYDVKMKEKGDIPEGYSVSREKKERFSLILESASTNQTSMYLCASRGGMEKLFFGSGTQLSVL.

The V gene is TRBV9, the J gene TRBJ2-5, with D possibly TRBD1 on 5 matching bases. In germline, CDR1 is SGDLS, CDR2 YYNGEE. The CDR3 consists of 16 residues. V was clipped by 0 bases and J by 2 bases, with 14 bases between them. The CDR3 sequence is CASSVAVGQGQETQYF. CDR3 nucleotide sequence: TGTGCCAGCAGCGTAGCGGTAGGGCAGGGACAAGAGACCCAGTACTTC.

V gene TRBV15 combines with J gene TRBJ2-5; TRBD1 matches 7 bases. Germline trimming cut 0 bases from V and 5 bases from J; bases unmatched to any gene: 6. In germline, CDR1 is LNHNV, CDR2 YYDKDF (reference sequence). CDR3 length: 15 residues. The CDR3 sequence: CATSRDRGPGETQYF. The CDR3 nucleotides are TGTGCCACCAGCAGAGATAGGGGGCCGGGGGAGACCCAGTACTTC.

The V and J genes are TRBV7-2 and TRBJ2-1; 8 nucleotides agree with TRBD2. Germline-derived CDR1 and CDR2 are SGHTA and FQGNSA. The CDR3 contains 15 residues. J was trimmed by 10 bases and V by 7 bases; bases with no gene match: 15. CDR3 bases: TGTGCCAGCACCCCTGACGGGGGGGGGCTCAGGGAGCAGTTCTTC. It is translated as CASTPDGGGLREQFF.

J is TRBJ1-2 and V is TRBV28; tentative D call: TRBD1 (5 bases). The CDR3 length is 16 residues. Germline assignment: CDR1 MDHEN and CDR2 SYDVKM. Trimming removed 1 base from V and 0 bases from J, with 12 bases in between. The CDR3 region has the DNA TGTGCCAGCAGTTTATTGGCCGGGGGACCTAACTATGGCTACACCTTC. Translated, it gives CASSLLAGGPNYGYTF.

The chain couples TRBV9 to TRBJ2-2; TRBD2 matches 7 bases. This CDR3 is built from 18 residues. Trimming took 4 bases from V and 0 from J; bases not matched to a gene: 12. Germline V gene data show CDR1 as SGDLS and CDR2 as YYNGEE. The CDR3 sequence: CASSPEGVAGPNTGELFF. CDR3 nucleotides: TGTGCCAGCAGCCCTGAGGGAGTAGCGGGTCCGAACACCGGGGAGCTGTTTTTT.

This rearrangement joins TRBV14 to TRBJ2-2, with D possibly matching TRBD2 (6 bases). Trimming took 2 bases from V and 6 from J, leaving 16 bases between them. The CDR3 loop spans 16 amino acids. The V gene's germline CDR1 is SGHDN and CDR2 FVKESK. The CDR3, as DNA: TGTGCCAGCAGCCAAACCCTGGGACTGGGCCCCGGGGAGCTGTTTTTT. The encoded protein is CASSQTLGLGPGELFF.

V is TRBV28 and J is TRBJ1-6; possible D gene TRBD1, 6 bases. V was clipped by 3 bases and J by 6 bases, with 18 bases between them. Germline V gene lookup returns CDR1 MDHEN and CDR2 SYDVKM. This CDR3 is 17 amino acids long. CDR3 protein: CASSFTGGQLGNSPLHF. CDR3 DNA sequence: TGTGCCAGCAGTTTTACCGGGGGGCAGCTAGGTAATTCACCCCTCCACTTT.

The CDR3 reads CASSVRGSQEEKLFF. The CDR3 nucleotides are TGTGCCAGCAGCGTGCGGGGGTCACAGGAAGAAAAACTGTTTTTT. This chain links TRBV9 with TRBJ1-4; D is perhaps TRBD1 (5 bases). This CDR3 contains 15 residues. V lost 2 bases and J 8 bases, leaving 16 bases between the germline ends. Germline V gene data show CDR1 as SGDLS and CDR2 as YYNGEE.

The genes are TRBV5-1 and TRBJ2-7, with 7 bases that match TRBD1. There are 15 residues in the CDR3. Losses at the gene ends were 5 bases for V and 3 bases for J; bases not matched to a gene: 11. Per the germline V gene, CDR1 is SGHRS and CDR2 is YFSETQ. CDR3 nucleotides: TGCGCCAGCAGGGAAACGACAGGGCTCTACTACGAGCAGTACTTC. Its translation is CASRETTGLYYEQYF.

The rearrangement joins TRBV5-1 to TRBJ2-3; D is perhaps TRBD2 (5 bases). This CDR3 spans 15 amino acids. The V gene lost 4 bases and the J gene lost 0 bases, with 12 bases spanning the gap. Germline CDR1 SGHRS, CDR2 YFSETQ. CDR3 amino acids: CASSETSPSTDTQYF. In DNA, the CDR3 is TGCGCCAGCAGCGAAACTAGTCCTAGCACAGATACGCAGTATTTT.

Points on this clone: The same CDR3 arises from other DNA sequences in this sample as well. The genes are TRBV4-3 and TRBJ2-7; TRBD1 is a possible D gene (5 bases). V shed 2 bases and J shed 4 bases, with 9 bases lying between them. The CDR3 runs to 13 residues. CDR1 is LGHNA and CDR2 is YSLEER in the germline V gene. CDR3 loop: CASSQTQGYEQYF. CDR3 in DNA: TGCGCCAGCAGCCAAACTCAGGGATACGAGCAGTACTTC.

The chain couples TRBV11-3 to TRBJ2-1; 7 bases line up with TRBD1. Germline V gene sequence: CDR1 SGHNT, CDR2 YENEEA. V shed 5 bases and J 8 bases; nucleotides not matched to a gene: 18. The length of the CDR3 is 17 residues. This CDR3 is CASSVRPGQSSLDEQFF. CDR3 in DNA: TGTGCCAGCAGCGTGAGACCGGGACAGAGTTCGTTGGATGAGCAGTTCTTC. The full variable domain, completed using reference TRBV11-3 and TRBJ2-1, is EAGVVQSPRYKIIEKKQPVAFWCNPISGHNTLYWYLQNLGQGPELLIRYENEEAVDDSQLPKDRFSAERLKGVDSTLKIQPAELGDSAVYLCASSVRPGQSSLDEQFFGPGTRLTVL.

The chain carries TRBV28 and TRBJ1-5; D possibly corresponds to TRBD1 (6 bases). This CDR3 comprises 11 residues. Germline CDR1 is MDHEN and CDR2 is SYDVKM. V was shortened by 6 bases and J by 10 bases, with 10 bases between the two germline ends. The CDR3 reads CASRRGGPQHF. Written as DNA, the CDR3 is TGTGCCAGCAGGAGGGGGGGACCCCAGCATTTT.

The chain is built from TRBV19 and TRBJ2-7, with a tentative D call TRBD1 (5 bases). Looked up from germline, CDR1 is LNHDA and CDR2 is SQIVND (reference sequence). Trimming removed 5 bases from V and 2 bases from J, with 10 bases in between. There are 13 residues in the CDR3. The CDR3 nucleotides read TGTGCCAGTAGTGTCAGGGTGACCTACGAGCAGTACTTC. It specifies CASSVRVTYEQYF.

Only one count was recorded for this clone. V and J are TRBV4-3 and TRBJ2-5, with a weak D call TRBD2 (6 bases). The CDR3 has 15 residues. In germline, CDR1 is LGHNA, CDR2 YSLEER. V shed 1 base and J shed 5 bases, with 14 bases lying between them. CDR3 sequence: CASSQGLAERETQYF. CDR3 DNA: TGCGCCAGCAGCCAAGGGTTAGCGGAACGGGAGACCCAGTACTTC.

This clone was seen a handful of times. This chain connects TRBV2 to TRBJ2-7, with D perhaps matching TRBD1 (6 bases). In germline, CDR1 is SNHLY, CDR2 FYNNEI. CDR3 length equals 14 residues. Trimming shortened V by 5 bases and J by 3 bases, and 14 bases separated the two germline ends. The CDR3 protein is CASSTGITGYEQYF. The CDR3 DNA reads TGTGCCAGCAGTACAGGGATAACGGGCTACGAGCAGTACTTC.

The chain carries TRBV11-2 and TRBJ2-2; 9 nucleotides line up with TRBD2. This CDR3 region has 17 residues. The ends lost 2 bases at V and 0 bases at J; junction bases unmatched: 4. Looked up from germline, CDR1 is SGHAT and CDR2 is FQNNGV. CDR3 sequence: CASSLRAGGPNTGELFF. In DNA, the CDR3 is TGTGCCAGCAGCTTAAGAGCGGGGGGACCGAACACCGGGGAGCTGTTTTTT.

The J gene is TRBJ1-2, the V gene TRBV27; 7 nucleotides line up with TRBD1. V lost 5 bases to trimming and J lost 8 bases; unmatched junction nucleotides: 17. Germline V CDR1 and CDR2: MNHEY, SMNVEV (reference sequence). The CDR3 sequence is 16 residues long. The CDR3 here is CASSPNLQTGAGGYTF. The CDR3 nucleotides read TGTGCCAGCAGTCCCAACCTCCAAACAGGGGCAGGAGGCTACACCTTC.

This clone was recorded a few times. The gene calls are TRBV5-6 and TRBJ2-7; possibly TRBD1 for D (5 bases). The germline gives CDR1 SGHDT, CDR2 YYEEEE. Trimming pared 1 base from V and 1 base from J, leaving 24 bases between. The CDR3 is 19 residues long. CDR3 protein: CASSLLQASQFSGSYEQYF. CDR3 nucleotides: TGTGCCAGCAGCTTGCTACAGGCTTCCCAGTTTTCCGGGTCCTACGAGCAGTACTTC.

The chain's CDR3 is CASSLGRSEGNTIYF. The CDR3 DNA reads as TGTGCCAGCAGCTTGGGCCGTTCGGAGGGAAACACCATATATTTT. The V call is TRBV5-4, the J call TRBJ1-3; D is uncertain. The germline V and J ends were trimmed by 0 bases and 4 bases, with 11 bases remaining between them. The CDR3 has 15 amino acids. Germline values: CDR1 SGHNT, CDR2 YYREEE (reference sequence).

The chain carries TRBV5-1 and TRBJ1-4; D is ambiguous. Trimming cost V 7 bases and J 0 bases, with 10 bases left between them. Germline CDR1 SGHRS, CDR2 YFSETQ. The CDR3 contains 14 residues. In DNA form, the CDR3 reads TGCGCCAGCGGTCGGTCTGCAACTAATGAAAAACTGTTTTTT. As protein: CASGRSATNEKLFF.

This clone appeared once. The chain employs TRBV24-1 and TRBJ1-5; possible D gene TRBD1, 6 bases. Germline lookup yields CDR1 KGHDR and CDR2 SFDVKD. This CDR3 is built from 17 residues. Trimming pared 4 bases from V and 0 bases from J, leaving 15 bases between. The CDR3 DNA sequence: TGTGCCACCAGTGACTCAACAGGGAAGGGTAGCAATCAGCCCCAGCATTTT. Translation: CATSDSTGKGSNQPQHF.

The V and J genes are TRBV7-2 and TRBJ2-1; 10 bases line up with TRBD2. The CDR3 runs 15 residues. The germline V gene has CDR1 SGHTA and CDR2 FQGNSA. Germline trimming cut 2 bases from V and 8 bases from J; bases unmatched to any gene: 6. CDR3 sequence (DNA): TGTGCCAGCAGCTTACAAGCGGGGGGGCTCTATGAGCAGTTCTTC. Protein: CASSLQAGGLYEQFF.

This chain joins TRBV18 and TRBJ2-1; 9 bases match TRBD2. With 6 bases clipped from V and 4 bases from J, the junction kept 10 bases outside the gene matches. Per the germline V gene, CDR1 is KGHSH and CDR2 is LQKENI. This CDR3 region has 16 residues. CDR3 sequence: CASSLTETSGYNEQFF. CDR3 nucleotide sequence: TGTGCCAGCTCCCTAACCGAGACTAGCGGATACAATGAGCAGTTCTTC.

The gene calls are TRBV7-2 and TRBJ2-7, with a weak D call TRBD2 (6 bases). Trimming stripped 0 bases from V and 3 bases from J, with 12 bases between. The CDR3 sequence is 15 residues long. Germline V CDR1 and CDR2: SGHTA, FQGNSA. The CDR3 DNA reads as TGTGCCAGCAGCTTAGCACGCGGGGTCGGCTACGAGCAGTACTTC. It is translated as CASSLARGVGYEQYF.

The chain is built from TRBV19 and TRBJ2-1; 10 nucleotides line up with TRBD2. Germline lookup yields CDR1 LNHDA and CDR2 SQIVND (reference sequence). The CDR3 covers 19 residues. V trimming: 1 base; J trimming: 1 base; junction bases outside the gene matches: 10. This chain's CDR3 is CASSIGWLAGAASYNEQFF. CDR3 DNA sequence: TGTGCCAGTAGTATAGGCTGGCTAGCGGGGGCCGCTTCCTACAATGAGCAGTTCTTC.

V and J are TRBV6-5 and TRBJ1-2; D call uncertain. CDR1 is MNHEY, CDR2 SVGAGI, per germline. The CDR3 spans 13 residues. V lost 7 bases and J 8 bases, leaving 17 bases between the germline ends. The CDR3 nucleotides read TGTGCCAGCACCCTCGGAGGTGTACGCGGCTACACCTTC. Translation gives CASTLGGVRGYTF.

V is TRBV11-2 and J is TRBJ2-7; no definite D call. The germline V gene encodes CDR1 SGHAT and CDR2 FQNNGV. The CDR3 consists of 12 residues. The V and J ends lost 4 bases and 9 bases respectively, with 13 bases between them. CDR3 residues: CASSSPTFGQYF. DNA of the CDR3: TGTGCCAGCAGCTCCCCGACATTCGGGCAGTACTTC.

There are a few counts of this clone. V is TRBV4-3 and J is TRBJ2-2; TRBD1 agrees at 7 bases. CDR3 length equals 15 residues. J was trimmed by 5 bases and V by 5 bases; bases with no gene match: 8. From germline, CDR1 is LGHNA and CDR2 YSLEER. This CDR3 is CASSTRDRVTGELFF. Written as DNA, the CDR3 is TGCGCCAGCAGCACCCGGGACAGAGTAACCGGGGAGCTGTTTTTT.